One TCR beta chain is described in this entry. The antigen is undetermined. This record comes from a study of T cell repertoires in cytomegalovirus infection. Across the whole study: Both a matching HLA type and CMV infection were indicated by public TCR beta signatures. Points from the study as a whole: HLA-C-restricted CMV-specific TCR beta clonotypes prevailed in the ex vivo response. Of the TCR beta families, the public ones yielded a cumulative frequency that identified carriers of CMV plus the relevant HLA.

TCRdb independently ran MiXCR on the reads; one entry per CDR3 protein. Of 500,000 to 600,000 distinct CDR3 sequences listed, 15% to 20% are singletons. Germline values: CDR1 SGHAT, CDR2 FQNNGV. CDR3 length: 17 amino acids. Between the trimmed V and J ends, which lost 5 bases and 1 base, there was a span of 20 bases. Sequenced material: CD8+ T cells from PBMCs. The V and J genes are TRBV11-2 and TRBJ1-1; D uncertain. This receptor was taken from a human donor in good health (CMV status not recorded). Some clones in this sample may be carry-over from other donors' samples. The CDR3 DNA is TGTGCCAGCAGCCTCAGGCGGTTCGGCGCAGAGAACACTGAAGCTTTCTTT. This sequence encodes CASSLRRFGAENTEAFF.